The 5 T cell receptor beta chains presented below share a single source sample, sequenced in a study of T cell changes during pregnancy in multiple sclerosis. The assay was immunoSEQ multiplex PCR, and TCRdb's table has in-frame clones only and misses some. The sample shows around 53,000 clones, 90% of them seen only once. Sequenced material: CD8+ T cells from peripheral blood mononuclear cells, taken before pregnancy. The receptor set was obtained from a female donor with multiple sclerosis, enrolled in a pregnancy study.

The CDR3 is CASSYSGGGYGYTF. The CDR3 DNA sequence: TGTGCCAGCAGTTACTCGGGGGGGGGCTATGGCTACACCTTC. The chain is built from TRBV6-5 and TRBJ1-2; tentatively, D is TRBD1 (5 bases). The V end lost 0 bases, the J end lost 4 bases, and 9 bases lay between the germline ends. CDR1 and CDR2 (germline): MNHEY, SVGAGI. The CDR3 contains 14 residues.

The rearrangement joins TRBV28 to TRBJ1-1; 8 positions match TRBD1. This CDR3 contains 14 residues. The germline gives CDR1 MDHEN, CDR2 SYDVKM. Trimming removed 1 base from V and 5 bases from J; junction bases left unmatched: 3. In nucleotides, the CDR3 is TGTGCCAGCAGTTTATCCACAGGGGGAACTGAAGCTTTCTTT. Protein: CASSLSTGGTEAFF.

This CDR3 is CASSGKGGGHNEQFF. CDR3 sequence (DNA): TGTGCCAGCAGCGGGAAGGGGGGGGGCCACAATGAGCAGTTCTTC. The chain recombines TRBV9 with TRBJ2-1; a possible D gene is TRBD2 (7 bases). Germline-derived CDR1 and CDR2 are SGDLS and YYNGEE. Trimming pared 3 bases from V and 5 bases from J, leaving 15 bases between. The CDR3 totals 15 residues.

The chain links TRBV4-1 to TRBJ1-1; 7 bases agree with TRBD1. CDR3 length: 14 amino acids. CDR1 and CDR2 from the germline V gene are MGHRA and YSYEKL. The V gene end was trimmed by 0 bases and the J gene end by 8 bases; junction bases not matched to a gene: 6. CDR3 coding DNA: TGCGCCAGCAGCCAAGATGTACTGGACAGGGAAGCTTTCTTT. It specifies CASSQDVLDREAFF.

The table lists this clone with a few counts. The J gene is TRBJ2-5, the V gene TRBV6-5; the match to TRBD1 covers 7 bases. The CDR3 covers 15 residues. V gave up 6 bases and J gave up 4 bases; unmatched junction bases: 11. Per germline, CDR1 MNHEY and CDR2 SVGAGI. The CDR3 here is CASSPTETGPETQYF. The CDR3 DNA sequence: TGTGCCAGCAGCCCCACCGAGACAGGGCCAGAGACCCAGTACTTC.